This T cell receptor beta chain was documented in a study of blood T cell repertoires in COVID-19. Overall study context: The study drew acute and convalescent COVID-19 samples from the United States, Italy and Spain.

TCRdb keeps only in-frame clones here, not all; method: immunoSEQ multiplex PCR. Here the sample spans roughly 210,000 clones, around 84% being singletons. Germline V gives CDR1 MNHEY, CDR2 SMNVEV (reference sequence). The CDR3 covers 16 residues. The ends lost 5 bases at V and 7 bases at J; junction bases unmatched: 16. Only one count was recorded for this clone. The clonotype was recovered from a woman older than 75 with COVID-19, enrolled during active disease. Source material: peripheral blood. The chain links TRBV27 to TRBJ1-2; TRBD1 matches 7 bases. CDR3 DNA: TGTGCCAGCAGTCCGGCCTTGAGGGGACAGCGCTTTGGCTACACCTTC. This gives the protein CASSPALRGQRFGYTF.